The clone carrying this T cell receptor beta chain was detected only once. This entry belongs to a study of blood T cell repertoires in COVID-19. Study-level background: Spain, Italy and the United States supplied samples that represented acute and convalescent COVID-19. T cells, B-cell-depleted T cells, or PBMCs provided the cDNA or gDNA that served as material.

Germline CDR1 and CDR2: MGHDK and SYGVNS. Trimming took 6 bases from V and 5 from J, leaving 8 bases between them. The CDR3 sequence is 12 residues long. In the original analysis: For nucleated cells, counts were estimated from reference gene primer amplification. The data were produced by immunoSEQ multiplex PCR, yet TCRdb's version contains in-frame clones alone and is incomplete. V and J calls and clone size are those listed in that table; D and trimming were worked out from the DNA. The table includes 25,000 to 30,000 clones, 60% to 80% detected once. The source material was peripheral blood. The chain couples TRBV25-1 to TRBJ2-1; TRBD2 is a possible D gene (6 bases). This TCR derives from a woman aged 70-85 years with acute or convalescent COVID-19. The CDR3, as DNA: TGTGCCAGCAGAGCGGGTGACAATGAGCAGTTCTTC. Amino acids: CASRAGDNEQFF.